One and the same sample provided the 13 T cell receptor beta chains below, sequenced in a study of technical replicates of blood from a handful of donors. Assay used: immunoSEQ multiplex PCR; TCRdb lists only in-frame clones, some missing. Of about 70,000 clones in the sample, 92% are singletons; the top ten hold around 0.37%. The sequencing input was T cells isolated from PBMCs. The receptors come from a human donor in good health.

The chain is built from TRBV4-3 and TRBJ2-5; the match to TRBD2 covers 7 bases. There are 15 residues in the CDR3. The ends lost 3 bases at V and 0 bases at J; junction bases unmatched: 4. The germline V gene has CDR1 LGHNA and CDR2 YSLEER. CDR3 nucleotides: TGCGCCAGCAGCCAGGATAGCGGGTACCAAGAGACCCAGTACTTC. As protein: CASSQDSGYQETQYF.

Here the CDR3 reads CAWSWTSPTDTQYF. In DNA, the CDR3 is TGTGCCTGGAGTTGGACATCCCCCACAGATACGCAGTATTTT. The chain carries TRBV30 and TRBJ2-3, with D perhaps matching TRBD1 (5 bases). Germline V lookup: CDR1 GTSNPN, CDR2 SVGIG (reference sequence). The CDR3 contains 14 residues. With 2 bases removed from V and 2 bases from J, the gap between germline ends came to 11 bases.

The V call is TRBV7-8, the J call TRBJ2-3, with 7 bases fitting TRBD1. Germline V lookup: CDR1 SGHVS, CDR2 FQNEAQ. This CDR3 spans 16 amino acids. The V segment lost 4 bases and the J segment 2 bases; nucleotides outside the gene matches: 9. CDR3 residues: CASSSTPGGFTDTQYF. CDR3 DNA: TGTGCCAGCAGCTCCACCCCAGGGGGTTTCACAGATACGCAGTATTTT.

The V call is TRBV27, the J call TRBJ2-1, with D uncertain. V was clipped by 4 bases and J by 2 bases, with 15 bases between them. The CDR3 runs 16 residues. Looked up from germline, CDR1 is MNHEY and CDR2 is SMNVEV (reference sequence). CDR3 in DNA: TGTGCCAGCAGTTCCTCGGCTGGAGAAGCCTACAATGAGCAGTTCTTC. This gives the protein CASSSSAGEAYNEQFF.

The chain recombines TRBV6-1 with TRBJ2-7; TRBD2 aligns across 11 bases. Losses at the gene ends were 0 bases for V and 4 bases for J; bases not matched to a gene: 5. The CDR3 spans 16 residues. Germline V gene sequence: CDR1 MNHNS, CDR2 SASEGT. CDR3 nucleotides: TGTGCCAGCAGTGAAGCGCTGGCTAGCGGGAGGTACGAGCAGTACTTC. Protein product: CASSEALASGRYEQYF.

This chain uses TRBV9 with TRBJ2-5; D call uncertain. CDR1 SGDLS and CDR2 YYNGEE come from the germline V gene. The CDR3 extends over 14 amino acids. The ends were cut back, 0 bases at V and 7 bases at J, with 13 bases in the middle. CDR3: CASSVVPDSATQYF. Here the CDR3 DNA reads TGTGCCAGCAGCGTAGTTCCCGACTCCGCGACCCAGTACTTC.

The V gene is TRBV15, the J gene TRBJ2-2; 11 nucleotides agree with TRBD2. This CDR3 is 15 amino acids long. V lost 5 bases to trimming and J lost 7 bases; unmatched junction nucleotides: 6. The germline gives CDR1 LNHNV, CDR2 YYDKDF (reference sequence). The DNA of the CDR3 is TGTGCCACCAGCGAAACTAGCGGGAGAAACGGGGAGCTGTTTTTT. It encodes CATSETSGRNGELFF. Drawing the rest from reference TRBV15 and TRBJ2-2, the complete variable domain is DAMVIQNPRYQVTQFGKPVTLSCSQTLNHNVMYWYQQKSSQAPKLLFHYYDKDFNNEADTPDNFQSRRPNTSFCFLDIRSPGLGDTAMYLCATSETSGRNGELFFGEGSRLTVL.

This chain uses TRBV15 with TRBJ1-2, with TRBD1 matching over 7 bases. After removal of 8 bases from V and 0 bases from J, the junction contained 6 bases not matched to a gene. Looked up from germline, CDR1 is LNHNV and CDR2 is YYDKDF (reference sequence). The CDR3 is 14 amino acids. The CDR3 is CATSRGQPNYGYTF. For the CDR3, the DNA is TGTGCCACCTCTCGGGGACAGCCTAACTATGGCTACACCTTC.

The chain employs TRBV7-3 and TRBJ2-3; the match to TRBD2 covers 12 bases. The CDR3 sequence is 17 residues long. Germline trimming cut 2 bases from V and 5 bases from J; bases unmatched to any gene: 8. In germline, CDR1 is SGHTA, CDR2 FQGTGA. The CDR3 DNA sequence: TGTGCCAGCAGCTTACCTTCTAGCGGGAGGGCGATAGATACGCAGTATTTT. It yields the protein CASSLPSSGRAIDTQYF.

This clone was seen more than once but under ten times. The V call is TRBV6-6, the J call TRBJ2-7; tentatively, D is TRBD2 (5 bases). Germline assignment: CDR1 MNHNY and CDR2 SVGAGI (reference sequence). The CDR3 sequence is 13 residues long. Trimming took off 0 bases at V and 5 bases at J, with 8 bases between the two ends. CDR3 sequence: CASSYSRGNEQYF. CDR3 coding DNA: TGTGCCAGCAGTTACTCTAGAGGGAACGAGCAGTACTTC.

The V and J genes are TRBV6-1 and TRBJ1-2; 12 nucleotides agree with TRBD1. Germline lookup yields CDR1 MNHNS and CDR2 SASEGT. The CDR3 extends over 16 amino acids. The junction had 6 bases not matched to a gene; V was cut back by 4 bases and J by 3 bases. Written as DNA, the CDR3 is TGTGCCAGCAGTGTCCCCGGGACAGGGGGCTACTATGGCTACACCTTC. Protein: CASSVPGTGGYYGYTF.

This chain connects TRBV5-6 to TRBJ2-7; TRBD1 is a possible D gene (6 bases). With 0 bases removed from V and 3 bases from J, the gap between germline ends came to 16 bases. Germline loops: CDR1 SGHDT, CDR2 YYEEEE. This CDR3 is 16 amino acids long. CDR3 DNA sequence: TGTGCCAGCAGCTTGGGAAGTGGGGGCAGCATCTACGAGCAGTACTTC. It specifies CASSLGSGGSIYEQYF.

The chain carries TRBV5-4 and TRBJ2-7; the D gene is possibly TRBD2 (5 bases). The CDR3 totals 11 residues. V shed 10 bases and J shed 2 bases, with 10 bases lying between them. Germline CDR1 is SGHNT and CDR2 is YYREEE (reference sequence). Here the CDR3 reads CAAGPTYEQYF. In nucleotides, the CDR3 is TGTGCCGCGGGTCCCACCTACGAGCAGTACTTC. Full variable domain (remainder filled in from reference TRBV5-4 and TRBJ2-7): ETGVTQSPTHLIKTRGQQVTLRCSSQSGHNTVSWYQQALGQGPQFIFQYYREEENGRGNFPPRFSGLQFPNYSSELNVNALELDDSALYLCAAGPTYEQYFGPGTRLTVT.